The 4 T cell receptor beta chains given below trace back to one sample, sequenced in a study of vaccination and CD4 T cells after COVID-19 (dated by TCRdb to about 2022). No antigen has been assigned to these receptors. Per the publication, the treatment or condition label means: roughly 10-day PBMC culture with coronavirus spike peptide pools or control peptides (ViraFEST assay). The library was prepared using PCR. Sequencing took place on an Illumina iSeq 100. DNA from cultured CD4+ T cells was subjected to TCR sequencing with the Oncomine TCR Beta short-read assay at the Johns Hopkins FTIC core. TCRdb ran its own pipeline on the public reads, namely fastp trimming at Q25 and MiXCR clone calling, and kept in-frame beta chains. A single entry per CDR3 protein holds the most common genes and DNA from its merged rows. This sample gives 25,000 or so distinct CDR3 sequences in total; roughly 42% of them show up just once. The top ten clonotypes cover 7.2% of the sample.

Material for sequencing was CD4+ T cells from blood, cultured in vitro. These receptors all stem from a human donor who had recovered from COVID-19.

The chain employs TRBV25-1 and TRBJ2-5; 8 bases align to TRBD1. There are 14 residues in the CDR3. V shed 4 bases, J shed 4 bases, and the junction held 5 bases outside the gene matches. Germline V gene sequence: CDR1 MGHDK, CDR2 SYGVNS. Here the CDR3 DNA reads TGTGCCAGCAGTGGGGTCAGGGGGCGAGAGACCCAGTACTTC. Its translation is CASSGVRGRETQYF.

The genes are TRBV20-1 and TRBJ1-4; D is undetermined. V gave up 0 bases and J gave up 7 bases, with 15 bases separating them. CDR3 size: 15 residues. From germline, CDR1 is DFQATT and CDR2 SNEGSKA (reference sequence). Written as DNA, the CDR3 is TGCAGTGCTAGAGATCCCGGGAGGGCCCCTGAAAAACTGTTTTTT. Translated, it gives CSARDPGRAPEKLFF.

V usage is TRBV6-2 or TRBV6-3 and J usage is TRBJ2-1; no definite D call. The CDR3 runs to 11 residues. Germline V gene data show CDR1 as MNHEY and CDR2 as SVGEGT. The V and J ends lost 7 bases and 4 bases respectively, with 5 bases between them. The CDR3 region is CASNRYNEQFF. The CDR3 DNA is TGTGCCAGCAACCGGTACAATGAGCAGTTCTTC.

This chain uses TRBV7-2 with TRBJ1-5, with D tentatively TRBD1 (5 bases). CDR1 SGHTA and CDR2 FQGNSA come from the germline V gene. V was trimmed by 6 bases and J by 7 bases, leaving 16 bases between them. This CDR3 spans 14 amino acids. CDR3 sequence (DNA): TGTGCCAGCAGTAGAAATCAGGGTGTACAGCCCCAGCATTTT. It yields the protein CASSRNQGVQPQHF.